This T cell receptor (beta chain) was identified during a study of T-cell memory formation after mild COVID-19. Notes on the study in general: Mainly in CM and EM were contracting CD4+ clones; CD8+ were in EMRA.

TCRdb reprocessed the 5' RACE reads via MiXCR and lists one record per CDR3 protein. The table lists some 490,000 distinct CDR3 sequences, about 20% of them singletons. For this clonotype: Its cognate antigen is unknown.

The CDR3 sequence is 13 residues long. The V and J ends lost 8 bases and 5 bases, in that order; junction bases with no gene match: 11. Germline V gives CDR1 SQVTM, CDR2 ANQGSEA. The TCR comes from an adult woman who had mild COVID-19 (a few samples of this study predate the infection). Cell type and time point are not known. The chain joins TRBV29-1 to TRBJ1-1; TRBD1 matches 7 bases. What was sequenced was PBMCs or a T cell subset sorted from them (not recorded which). The CDR3 sequence: CSCREGQTTEAFF. CDR3 nucleotide sequence: TGCAGCTGTCGCGAGGGACAGACAACTGAAGCTTTCTTT.